This TCR beta chain was sequenced during a study of T-cell memory formation after mild COVID-19. MiXCR, applied by TCRdb to the 5' RACE reads, yields one record per CDR3 protein. The table lists over 55,000 distinct CDR3 sequences, more than 9% of them singletons. CDR1 is SQVTM and CDR2 is ANQGSEA in the germline V gene. V was pared by 5 bases and J by 6 bases, with 14 bases between. The CDR3 loop spans 13 amino acids. Sequencing was done on a sample of PBMCs or a T cell subset sorted from them (not recorded which). The receptor comes from a man in his late teens or twenties who had mild COVID-19 (a few samples of this study predate the infection). Cell type and time point are not known. J is TRBJ2-1 and V is TRBV29-1, with D maybe TRBD2 (7 bases). The CDR3 here is CSVWGGAGNEQFF. CDR3 DNA sequence: TGCAGCGTTTGGGGGGGGGCAGGCAATGAGCAGTTCTTC.